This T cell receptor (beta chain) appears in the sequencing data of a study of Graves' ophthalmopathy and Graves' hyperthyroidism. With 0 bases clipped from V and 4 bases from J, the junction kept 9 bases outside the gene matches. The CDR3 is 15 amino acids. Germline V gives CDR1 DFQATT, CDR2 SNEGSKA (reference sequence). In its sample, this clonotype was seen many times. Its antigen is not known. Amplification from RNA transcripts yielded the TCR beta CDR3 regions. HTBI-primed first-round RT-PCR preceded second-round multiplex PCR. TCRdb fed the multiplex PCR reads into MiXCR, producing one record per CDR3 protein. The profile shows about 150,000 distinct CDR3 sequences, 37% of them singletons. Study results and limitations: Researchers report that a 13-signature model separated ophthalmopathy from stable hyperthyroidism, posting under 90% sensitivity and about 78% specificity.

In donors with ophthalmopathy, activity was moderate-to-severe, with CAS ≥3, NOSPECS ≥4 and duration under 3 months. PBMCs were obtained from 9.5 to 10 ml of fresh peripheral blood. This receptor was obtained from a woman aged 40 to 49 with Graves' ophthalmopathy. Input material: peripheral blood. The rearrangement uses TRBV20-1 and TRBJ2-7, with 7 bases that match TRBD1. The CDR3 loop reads CSARESTGKSYEQYF. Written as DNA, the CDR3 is TGCAGTGCTAGAGAATCGACAGGGAAGTCATACGAGCAGTACTTC.